This TCR beta chain was sequenced during a study of early T cells in non-severe SARS-CoV-2 infection. In TCRdb, the 5' RACE reads were re-called with MiXCR into one record per CDR3 protein. The top ten clones hold about 4.8% of a sample with roughly 80,000 distinct CDR3 sequences, over 9% of them seen once. Germline V gene sequence: CDR1 MNHEY, CDR2 SVGAGI. Deletions cut 6 bases from V and 6 bases from J, with 17 bases between. The CDR3 runs to 14 residues. This receptor was obtained from an adult who was a healthcare worker with PCR-confirmed SARS-CoV-2 infection or an uninfected control (not recorded which). Sequenced input: whole blood. The chain has TRBV6-5 and TRBJ1-1; a weak D match, TRBD1 (5 bases). This chain's CDR3 is CASSPGLEASEAFF. DNA for the CDR3: TGTGCCAGCAGCCCGGGACTTGAGGCCTCTGAAGCTTTCTTT.